What follows describes a single TCR beta chain. CDR3 size: 15 residues. Per germline, CDR1 MGHRA and CDR2 YSYEKL. With V trimmed by 4 bases and J by 2 bases, 6 bases remained unmatched. The sample belongs to a study of blood T cell repertoires in COVID-19. In the study overall: Sources were T cells, B-cell-depleted T cells, or PBMCs; the material itself was cDNA or gDNA.

Only in-frame clones appear in the TCRdb table, and some are missing; sequencing was by immunoSEQ multiplex PCR. The sample shows around 130,000 clones, approximately 88% of them seen only once. This TCR was sampled from a woman of 80 years or more with acute or convalescent COVID-19. The chain links TRBV4-1 to TRBJ2-7; TRBD1 matches at 9 bases. The sample taken for sequencing was peripheral blood. DNA for the CDR3: TGCGCCAGCAGCCGGGGACAGGGAGGGACCTACGAGCAGTACTTC. Protein product: CASSRGQGGTYEQYF.